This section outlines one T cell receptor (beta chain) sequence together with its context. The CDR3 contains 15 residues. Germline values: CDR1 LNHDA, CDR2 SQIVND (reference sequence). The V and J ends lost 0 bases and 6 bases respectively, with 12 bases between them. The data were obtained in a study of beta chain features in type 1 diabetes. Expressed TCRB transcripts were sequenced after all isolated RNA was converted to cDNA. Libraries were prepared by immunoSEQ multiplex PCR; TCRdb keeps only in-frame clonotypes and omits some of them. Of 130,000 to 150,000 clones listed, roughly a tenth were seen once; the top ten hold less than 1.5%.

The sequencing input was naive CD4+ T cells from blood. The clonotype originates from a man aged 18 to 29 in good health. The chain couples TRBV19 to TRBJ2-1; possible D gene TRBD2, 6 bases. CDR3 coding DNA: TGTGCCAGTAGTATAGATCCGGGGGTCGGCAATGAGCAGTTCTTC. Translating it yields CASSIDPGVGNEQFF.